This is a list of T cell receptor beta chains from one sample in a study of T cells in localized non-small cell lung cancer. Profiled with immunoSEQ multiplex PCR; TCRdb holds only in-frame clones, not every one. The sample records 25,000 to 35,000 clones, more than 75% being singletons. Sample: peripheral blood, taken before any cancer treatment. Receptors originate from a female donor older than 55 with stage III squamous cell lung carcinoma. Both conserved end residues are trimmed from each CDR3.

j_call: TRBJ2-3; v_call: TRBV19; cdr3_aa: ASSTSPRVAQY
j_call: TRBJ1-2; v_call: TRBV9; cdr3_aa: ASSPEGGLTNYGYT
j_call: TRBJ1-4; v_call: TRBV7-1; cdr3_aa: ASSTDRGDQKLF
j_call: TRBJ2-1; v_call: TRBV5-1; cdr3_aa: ASSSDRVIGEQF
j_call: TRBJ2-6; v_call: TRBV7-9; cdr3_aa: ASTPMGGANVLT
j_call: TRBJ2-3; v_call: TRBV9; cdr3_aa: ASSSGADTQY
j_call: TRBJ2-7; v_call: TRBV6-5; cdr3_aa: ASSYVAGGSYEQY
j_call: TRBJ2-7; v_call: TRBV6-6; cdr3_aa: ASSRDRGLDEQY
j_call: TRBJ2-1; v_call: TRBV5-1; cdr3_aa: ASSPAPIGSPYNEQF
j_call: TRBJ1-6; v_call: TRBV2; cdr3_aa: ASSEATVNSPLH
j_call: TRBJ2-7; v_call: TRBV11-3; cdr3_aa: ASSLQDEAYEQY
j_call: TRBJ2-7; v_call: TRBV28; cdr3_aa: ASSFEGSAYPYEQY
j_call: TRBJ1-6; v_call: TRBV6-5; cdr3_aa: ASSYRAGNSPLH
j_call: TRBJ1-4; v_call: TRBV5-6; cdr3_aa: ASSFAGTGSEKLF
j_call: TRBJ1-1; v_call: TRBV4-3; cdr3_aa: ASAEGRTRTEAF
j_call: TRBJ2-5; v_call: TRBV4-3; cdr3_aa: ASSQNYAGGQETQY
j_call: TRBJ2-1; v_call: TRBV11-2; cdr3_aa: ASSPPQGPSYNEQF
j_call: TRBJ2-2; v_call: TRBV5-4; cdr3_aa: ASSPDRLANTGELF
j_call: TRBJ1-1; v_call: TRBV18; cdr3_aa: ASSPDQGEAF
j_call: TRBJ1-2; v_call: TRBV4-3; cdr3_aa: ASSQAIWGDGSGYT
j_call: TRBJ2-7; v_call: TRBV6-5; cdr3_aa: ASSYVQSYEQY
j_call: TRBJ2-2; v_call: TRBV5-6; cdr3_aa: ASSLLIGLAEMNTGELF
j_call: TRBJ1-2; v_call: TRBV6-5; cdr3_aa: ASSSGGDGYT
j_call: TRBJ1-2; v_call: TRBV5-1; cdr3_aa: ASSLAAGGDGYT
j_call: TRBJ2-7; v_call: TRBV11-3; cdr3_aa: ASSPGGILSYEQY
j_call: TRBJ1-2; v_call: TRBV6-5; cdr3_aa: ASSPGLYGIRKDT
j_call: TRBJ2-2; v_call: TRBV20-1; cdr3_aa: SARVGGELF
j_call: TRBJ1-1; v_call: TRBV7-9; cdr3_aa: ASRPESGQLNTEAF
j_call: TRBJ2-1; v_call: TRBV6-6; cdr3_aa: ASSYEGPSNEQF
j_call: TRBJ1-2; v_call: TRBV28; cdr3_aa: ASSLGQGYT
j_call: TRBJ2-3; v_call: TRBV28; cdr3_aa: ASKGGGNTDTQY
j_call: TRBJ1-2; v_call: TRBV9; cdr3_aa: ASSSRGYPDLYGYT